The T cell receptor (beta chain) under discussion was sequenced for a study of CD8 T cells in ankylosing spondylitis. Study-level results: Reportedly, disease-linked clones are significantly enriched in ankylosing spondylitis patients' matched synovial fluid. One TCR beta motif, made up of roughly 8 highly homologous variants, appeared characteristic of ankylosing spondylitis blood.

CDR1 SNHLY and CDR2 FYNNEI come from the germline V gene. CDR3 length: 16 residues. V lost 4 bases and J lost 3; bases outside the gene matches: 3. In TCRdb, the 5' RACE reads were re-called with MiXCR into one record per CDR3 protein. This table has roughly 180,000 distinct CDR3 sequences, 9.8% appearing once. With respect to this clonotype: What it binds is not known.

The origin of this receptor is a female donor with ankylosing spondylitis or in good health (not recorded which). Sequencing input: blood, either unsorted or a sorted T cell fraction (not recorded which). This chain uses TRBV2 with TRBJ2-3, with TRBD2 matching 14 bases. The CDR3 DNA is TGTGCCAGCAGTGCGACTAGCGGGAGGGCAACAGATACGCAGTATTTT. Protein: CASSATSGRATDTQYF.